The 13 T cell receptor beta chains given below trace back to one sample, sequenced in a study of T-cell reconstitution after alpha-beta-depleted transplantation in children. The TCRbeta library was prepared with unique molecular identifiers. TCRdb called the PCR reads again in MiXCR, with one record for every CDR3 protein. Of 200,000 or so distinct CDR3 sequences in the sample, 7.5% to 9.5% were seen once. The source material was PBMCs, mostly from graft donor cells, sampled 360 days after TCRalphabeta/CD19-depleted stem cell transplant. The receptors come from a male patient under 10 years old who had a stem cell transplant for acute myeloid leukemia, so the T cells may come from the graft donor.

This clonotype was counted at least ten times. The rearrangement joins TRBV12-3 or TRBV12-4 to TRBJ1-5; no clear D gene. Trimming removed 5 bases from V and 2 bases from J, with 7 bases in between. This CDR3 region has 13 residues. CDR3 bases: TGTGCCAGCAGTAAACCTGGCAATCAGCCCCAGCATTTT. Translated, it gives CASSKPGNQPQHF.

This clonotype was picked up a small number of times. CDR3 amino acids: CSARVGGWNTGELFF. CDR3 in DNA: TGCAGTGCTAGAGTAGGGGGATGGAACACCGGGGAGCTGTTTTTT. V is TRBV20-1 and J is TRBJ2-2, with a weak D call TRBD1 (6 bases). Germline V gene lookup returns CDR1 DFQATT and CDR2 SNEGSKA (reference sequence). The CDR3 has 15 residues. Trimming stripped 1 base from V and 1 base from J, with 10 bases between.

This clonotype has a count of ten or more. This chain connects TRBV12-3 or TRBV12-4 to TRBJ1-5, with D possibly being TRBD1 (5 bases). This CDR3 spans 11 amino acids. V dropped 3 bases and J dropped 11 bases, with 8 bases sitting between them. The CDR3 bases are TGTGCCAGCAGTTTGGGGGGGGCCCAGCATTTT. The encoded protein is CASSLGGAQHF.

This chain connects TRBV12-3 or TRBV12-4 to TRBJ2-5, with TRBD2 matching 10 bases. This CDR3 spans 16 amino acids. Trimming at V came to 5 bases and at J to 0 bases, leaving 6 bases not matched to a gene. In DNA, the CDR3 is TGTGCCAGCAGTCGCTTTAGCGGGAGGAACCAAGAGACCCAGTACTTC. Translating it yields CASSRFSGRNQETQYF.

This clonotype was counted between two and nine times. V gene TRBV4-1 combines with J gene TRBJ1-5; D unclear. CDR1 MGHRA and CDR2 YSYEKL come from the germline V gene. The CDR3 totals 16 residues. V was shortened by 0 bases and J by 0 bases, with 9 bases between the two germline ends. The CDR3 region has the DNA TGCGCCAGCAGCCAAGAAGGCGCAGTTAGCAATCAGCCCCAGCATTTT. It is translated as CASSQEGAVSNQPQHF.

The V and J genes are TRBV9 and TRBJ2-7, with D perhaps TRBD2 (6 bases). The CDR3 spans 15 residues. Germline V gene data show CDR1 as SGDLS and CDR2 as YYNGEE. Trimming left V 1 base short and J 2 bases short, with 13 bases between. CDR3 nucleotide sequence: TGTGCCAGCAGCGTACTTCCGGGACTTACCTACGAGCAGTACTTC. Encoded protein: CASSVLPGLTYEQYF.

This clonotype was seen a few times. The rearrangement links TRBV12-3 or TRBV12-4 to TRBJ2-5, with 15 bases that match TRBD2. V gave up 5 bases and J gave up 4 bases; unmatched junction bases: 5. This CDR3 comprises 16 residues. CDR3 loop: CASSPGTSGGTETQYF. The CDR3 nucleotides are TGTGCCAGCAGTCCAGGGACTAGCGGGGGGACAGAGACCCAGTACTTC.

The chain carries TRBV12-3 or TRBV12-4 and TRBJ1-2; D is unclear. Trimming took off 3 bases at V and 7 bases at J, with 15 bases between the two ends. The CDR3 consists of 14 residues. This CDR3 reads CASSLRGSEGGYTF. The CDR3 region has the DNA TGTGCCAGCAGTTTGCGAGGGAGTGAGGGTGGCTACACCTTC.

The rearrangement links TRBV10-3 to TRBJ2-5; no clear D gene. CDR3 length equals 15 residues. From germline, CDR1 is ENHRY and CDR2 SYGVKD. Trimming stripped 7 bases from V and 2 bases from J, with 17 bases between. CDR3 nucleotides: TGTGCCATCAAGCCCTCAGGTACACTTCAAGAGACCCAGTACTTC. Protein: CAIKPSGTLQETQYF.

J is TRBJ2-2 and V is TRBV5-1; D is perhaps TRBD1 or TRBD2 (6 bases each). V was pared by 4 bases and J by 3 bases, with 10 bases between. From germline, CDR1 is SGHRS and CDR2 YFSETQ. This CDR3 is 14 amino acids long. The CDR3 DNA reads as TGCGCCAGCAGCGGGGGGCCGGACACCGGGGAGCTGTTTTTT. Its protein product is CASSGGPDTGELFF.

This clonotype was seen more than once but under ten times. V usage is TRBV24-1 and J usage is TRBJ2-3; 7 nucleotides match TRBD2. With 3 bases clipped from V and 0 bases from J, the junction kept 2 bases outside the gene matches. The CDR3 is 15 residues long. The germline CDR1 and CDR2 sequences are KGHDR and SFDVKD. The DNA of the CDR3 is TGTGCCACCAGTGATCAAGCGGGGAGCACAGATACGCAGTATTTT. It translates to CATSDQAGSTDTQYF.

This clonotype was recorded at least ten times. The chain carries TRBV27 and TRBJ1-2, with 10 bases that match TRBD1. The junction had 9 bases not matched to a gene; V was cut back by 5 bases and J by 6 bases. The CDR3 runs 15 residues. Germline CDR1 and CDR2: MNHEY and SMNVEV (reference sequence). The CDR3 DNA reads as TGTGCCAGCAGTCCCGACAGGGGGCGGATGGATGGCTACACCTTC. Translated, it gives CASSPDRGRMDGYTF.

This clonotype was recorded a few times. The chain joins TRBV12-3 or TRBV12-4 to TRBJ2-6; the D is unclear. This CDR3 comprises 15 residues. The germline V and J ends were trimmed by 6 bases and 3 bases, with 12 bases remaining between them. CDR3 nucleotides: TGTGCCAGCAGCCGACCTCAGGTTGGGGCCAACGTCCTGACTTTC. Translating it yields CASSRPQVGANVLTF.